This record looks at one T cell receptor (beta chain) sequence and its context. TCRdb processed the PCR reads anew with MiXCR; each CDR3 protein has one entry. The sample has roughly 20,000 distinct CDR3 sequences; around two fifths are singletons. This specimen comes from a study of tumor-infiltrating lymphocytes in oesophageal squamous cell carcinoma. CDR1 and CDR2 (germline): MNHEY, SVGEGT. The CDR3 covers 13 residues. The receptor was derived from a male donor with esophageal squamous cell carcinoma. The genes are TRBV6-2 or TRBV6-3 and TRBJ2-5; the D is unclear. With the DNA end fitting TRBJ2-7 better, the J assignment may be wrong. The sequenced sample consisted of esophageal tumor tissue. This chain's CDR3 is CASSWNLGYEQYF. Here the CDR3 DNA reads TGTGCCAGCAGTTGGAATCTGGGCTACGAGCAGTACTTC.